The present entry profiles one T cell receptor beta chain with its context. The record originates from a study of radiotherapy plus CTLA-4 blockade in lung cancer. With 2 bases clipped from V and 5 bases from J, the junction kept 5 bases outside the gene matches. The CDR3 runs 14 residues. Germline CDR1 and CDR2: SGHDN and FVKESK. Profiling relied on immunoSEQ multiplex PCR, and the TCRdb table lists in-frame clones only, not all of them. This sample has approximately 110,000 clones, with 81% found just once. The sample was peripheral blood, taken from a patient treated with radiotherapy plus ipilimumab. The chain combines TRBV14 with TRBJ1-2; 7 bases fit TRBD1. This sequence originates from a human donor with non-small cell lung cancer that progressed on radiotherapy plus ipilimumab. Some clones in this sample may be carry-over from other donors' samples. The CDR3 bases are TGTGCCAGCAGCCAACTAAACAGGGGATATGGCTACACCTTC. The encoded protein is CASSQLNRGYGYTF.